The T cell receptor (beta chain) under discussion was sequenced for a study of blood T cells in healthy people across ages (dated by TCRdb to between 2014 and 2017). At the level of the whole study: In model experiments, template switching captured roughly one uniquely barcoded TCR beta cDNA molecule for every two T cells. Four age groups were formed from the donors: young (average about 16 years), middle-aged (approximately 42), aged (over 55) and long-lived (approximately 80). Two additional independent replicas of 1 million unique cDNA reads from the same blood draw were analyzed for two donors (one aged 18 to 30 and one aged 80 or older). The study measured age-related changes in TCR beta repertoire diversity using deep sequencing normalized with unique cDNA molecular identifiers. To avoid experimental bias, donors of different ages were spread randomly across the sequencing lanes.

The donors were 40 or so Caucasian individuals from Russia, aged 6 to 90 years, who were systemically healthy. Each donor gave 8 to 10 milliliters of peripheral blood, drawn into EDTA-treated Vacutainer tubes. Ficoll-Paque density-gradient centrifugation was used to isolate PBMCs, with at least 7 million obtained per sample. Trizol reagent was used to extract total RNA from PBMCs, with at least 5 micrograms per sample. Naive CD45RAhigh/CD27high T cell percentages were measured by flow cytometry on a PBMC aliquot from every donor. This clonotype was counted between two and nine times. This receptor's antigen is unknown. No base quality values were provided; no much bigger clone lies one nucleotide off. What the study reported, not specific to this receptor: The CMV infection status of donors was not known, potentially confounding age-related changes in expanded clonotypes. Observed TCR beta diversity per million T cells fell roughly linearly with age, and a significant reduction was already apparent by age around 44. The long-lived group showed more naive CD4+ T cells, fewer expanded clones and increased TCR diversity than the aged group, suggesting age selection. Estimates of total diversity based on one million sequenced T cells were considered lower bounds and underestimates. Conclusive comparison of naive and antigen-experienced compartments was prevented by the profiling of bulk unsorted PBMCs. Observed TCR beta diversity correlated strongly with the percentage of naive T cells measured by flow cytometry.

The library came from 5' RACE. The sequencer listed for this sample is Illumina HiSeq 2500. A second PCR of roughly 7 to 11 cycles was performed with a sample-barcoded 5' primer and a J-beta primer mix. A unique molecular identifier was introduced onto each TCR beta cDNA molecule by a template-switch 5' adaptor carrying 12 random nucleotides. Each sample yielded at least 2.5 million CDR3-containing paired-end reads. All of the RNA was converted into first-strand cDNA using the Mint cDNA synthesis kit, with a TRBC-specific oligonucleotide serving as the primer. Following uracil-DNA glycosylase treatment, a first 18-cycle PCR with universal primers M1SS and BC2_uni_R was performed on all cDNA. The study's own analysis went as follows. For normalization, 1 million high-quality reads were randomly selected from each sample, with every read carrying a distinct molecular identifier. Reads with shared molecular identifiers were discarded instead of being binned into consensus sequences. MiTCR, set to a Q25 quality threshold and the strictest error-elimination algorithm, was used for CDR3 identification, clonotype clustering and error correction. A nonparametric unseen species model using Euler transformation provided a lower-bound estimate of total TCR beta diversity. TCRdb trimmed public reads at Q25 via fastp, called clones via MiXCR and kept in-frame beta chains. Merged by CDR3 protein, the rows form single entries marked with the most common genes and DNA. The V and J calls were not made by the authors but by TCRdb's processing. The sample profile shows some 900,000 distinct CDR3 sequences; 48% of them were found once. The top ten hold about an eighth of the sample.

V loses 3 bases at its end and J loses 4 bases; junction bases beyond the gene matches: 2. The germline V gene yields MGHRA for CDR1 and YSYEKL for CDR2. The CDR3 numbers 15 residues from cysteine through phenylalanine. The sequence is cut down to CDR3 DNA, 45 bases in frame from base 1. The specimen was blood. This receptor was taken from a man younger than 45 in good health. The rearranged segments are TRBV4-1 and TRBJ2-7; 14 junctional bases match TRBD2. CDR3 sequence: CASSHGTSGGYEQYF. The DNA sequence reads TGCGCCAGCAGCCACGGGACTAGCGGGGGTTACGAGCAGTACTTC.